These 19 T cell receptor beta chains originate from one sample sequenced in a study of cytomegalovirus exposure and HLA in healthy donors. The study ran its PCR with 60 Vbeta and 13 Jbeta primers. Assay: immunoSEQ multiplex PCR; the TCRdb copy retains only in-frame clones and omits some. The sample records approximately 190,000 clones, roughly 80% being singletons. The sample was PBMCs. All receptors derive from a man aged 40-49 years in good health and CMV-seropositive.

V and J are TRBV10-1 and TRBJ2-7; 8 bases align to TRBD1. V shed 5 bases, J shed 1 base, and the junction held 7 bases outside the gene matches. CDR3 length: 15 residues. Looked up from germline, CDR1 is WNHNN and CDR2 is SYGVQD (reference sequence). CDR3 region: CASSIGQGISYEQYF. Here the CDR3 DNA reads TGCGCCAGCAGTATCGGACAGGGTATATCCTACGAGCAGTACTTC.

J is TRBJ1-2 and V is TRBV7-2; unclear D gene. The CDR3 is 15 residues long. Germline lookup yields CDR1 SGHTA and CDR2 FQGNSA. With 0 bases removed from V and 4 bases from J, the gap between germline ends came to 12 bases. CDR3 in DNA: TGTGCCAGCAGCTTAGCGGCCACAGCTATCTATGGCTACACCTTC. Protein product: CASSLAATAIYGYTF.

As DNA, the CDR3 is TGTGCCAGCAGCGTAGGCTCCAGGGAAGGTGGCTACACCTTC. Its translation: CASSVGSREGGYTF. This sequence joins TRBV9 and TRBJ1-2; TRBD1 might be the D (5 bases). This CDR3 contains 14 residues. CDR1 SGDLS and CDR2 YYNGEE come from the germline V gene. V was cut by 0 bases and J by 7 bases, with 13 bases left in between.

The genes are TRBV4-2 and TRBJ1-4; 9 bases are shared with TRBD1. J gave up 7 bases and V 1 base, and 7 bases lay outside the gene matches. Germline V gives CDR1 LGHNA, CDR2 YNFKEQ. This CDR3 contains 16 residues. CDR3 DNA: TGTGCCAGCAGCCAAGCGTTTGGGACAGGGACTGAAAAACTGTTTTTT. Translation: CASSQAFGTGTEKLFF.

CDR3 protein: CASSGQGFRNTEAFF. The CDR3, as DNA: TGTGCCAGCTCGGGACAGGGTTTCCGTAACACTGAAGCTTTCTTT. The chain combines TRBV19 with TRBJ1-1; 9 bases are shared with TRBD1. Germline loops: CDR1 LNHDA, CDR2 SQIVND (reference sequence). The CDR3 has 15 residues. V was clipped by 9 bases and J by 2 bases; unmatched bases: 10.

This sequence joins TRBV9 and TRBJ1-2, with D maybe TRBD1 (5 bases). Trimming left V 0 bases short and J 4 bases short, with 13 bases between. The CDR3 sequence is 15 residues long. Germline loops: CDR1 SGDLS, CDR2 YYNGEE. The CDR3 protein is CASSVGGGGSYGYTF. The DNA for the CDR3 is TGTGCCAGCAGCGTAGGGGGGGGTGGCAGCTATGGCTACACCTTC.

This chain connects TRBV7-9 to TRBJ2-5, with TRBD1 matching over 8 bases. The J segment lost 0 bases and the V segment lost 5 bases, leaving 8 bases of the junction unmatched. This CDR3 is 16 amino acids long. CDR1 is SEHNR and CDR2 is FQNEAQ in the germline V gene (reference sequence). The CDR3 spells CASSAARDRYQETQYF. CDR3 DNA: TGTGCCAGCAGCGCTGCCCGGGACAGGTACCAAGAGACCCAGTACTTC.

The chain recombines TRBV28 with TRBJ2-1; perhaps TRBD2 as D (7 bases). Trimming took 5 bases from V and 3 from J, leaving 14 bases between them. The CDR3 contains 15 residues. Germline V gives CDR1 MDHEN, CDR2 SYDVKM. This chain's CDR3 is CASSPGGGGYNEQFF. The CDR3 nucleotides read TGTGCCAGCAGTCCCGGAGGGGGGGGCTACAATGAGCAGTTCTTC.

CDR3 in amino acids: CASSLSAGRGSPLHF. DNA of the CDR3: TGTGCCAGCAGCTTGAGCGCGGGGAGGGGTTCACCCCTCCACTTT. V usage is TRBV5-6 and J usage is TRBJ1-6; D is perhaps TRBD1 (5 bases). The length of the CDR3 is 15 residues. Germline-derived CDR1 and CDR2 are SGHDT and YYEEEE. V was shortened by 1 base and J by 9 bases, with 14 bases between the two germline ends.

The rearrangement joins TRBV7-9 to TRBJ2-3, with 11 bases matching TRBD2. With 5 bases clipped from V and 5 bases from J, the junction kept 6 bases outside the gene matches. Germline CDR1 and CDR2: SEHNR and FQNEAQ (reference sequence). The CDR3 spans 15 residues. CDR3 protein: CASSRLSGGGDTQYF. CDR3 nucleotide sequence: TGTGCCAGCAGCCGCCTTAGCGGGGGGGGAGATACGCAGTATTTT.

CDR3: CASSVGPRQPQHF. CDR3 nucleotide sequence: TGTGCCAGCAGCGTAGGGCCCAGGCAGCCCCAGCATTTT. This chain joins TRBV9 and TRBJ1-5; D unclear. Trimming removed 0 bases at V and 7 bases at J, with 8 bases between. CDR1 is SGDLS, CDR2 YYNGEE, per germline. This CDR3 comprises 13 residues.

Of note for this clone: The sample contains more than one DNA sequence encoding this CDR3. The chain carries TRBV27 and TRBJ1-1; a weak D match, TRBD1 (5 bases). Germline assignment: CDR1 MNHEY and CDR2 SMNVEV (reference sequence). Trimming removed 6 bases from V and 5 bases from J, with 16 bases in between. The CDR3 runs 14 residues. Here the CDR3 DNA reads TGTGCCAGCAGCCCGGATAGGGGAGGAACTGAAGCTTTCTTT. Translation: CASSPDRGGTEAFF.

This chain connects TRBV28 to TRBJ1-5; 7 bases align to TRBD1. CDR3 length: 14 residues. The V gene end was trimmed by 6 bases and the J gene end by 9 bases; junction bases not matched to a gene: 11. Per the germline V gene, CDR1 is MDHEN and CDR2 is SYDVKM. The CDR3 DNA follows: TGTGCCAGCAGCCGGGACAGCCCCAATGGGCCCCAGCATTTT. Protein sequence: CASSRDSPNGPQHF.

J is TRBJ2-7 and V is TRBV30; perhaps TRBD2 as D (7 bases). Trimming left V 3 bases short and J 3 bases short, with 15 bases between. The CDR3 spans 14 residues. From germline, CDR1 is GTSNPN and CDR2 SVGIG (reference sequence). Written as DNA, the CDR3 is TGTGCCTGGAGAGCTCGCGGGGGCTACTACGAGCAGTACTTC. Encoded protein: CAWRARGGYYEQYF. The full variable domain, with the rest looked up from reference TRBV30 and TRBJ2-7, is SQTIHQWPATLVQPVGSPLSLECTVEGTSNPNLYWYRQAAGRGLQLLFYSVGIGQISSEVPQNLSASRPQDRQFILSSKKLLLSDSGFYLCAWRARGGYYEQYFGPGTRLTVT.

The chain is built from TRBV5-1 and TRBJ1-3; 8 bases fit TRBD1. From germline, CDR1 is SGHRS and CDR2 YFSETQ. The ends lost 0 bases at V and 1 base at J; junction bases unmatched: 3. The CDR3 totals 16 residues. CDR3 sequence (DNA): TGCGCCAGCAGCTTGGGGGACAGGCCTTCTGGAAACACCATATATTTT. It yields the protein CASSLGDRPSGNTIYF. Based on the CDR3 plus reference TRBV5-1 and TRBJ1-3, the full variable domain is KAGVTQTPRYLIKTRGQQVTLSCSPISGHRSVSWYQQTPGQGLQFLFEYFSETQRNKGNFPGRFSGRQFSNSRSEMNVSTLELGDSALYLCASSLGDRPSGNTIYFGEGSWLTVV.

The chain combines TRBV19 with TRBJ2-7, with D perhaps matching TRBD1 (5 bases). V was trimmed by 5 bases and J by 2 bases, leaving 13 bases between them. This CDR3 has 14 amino acids. Looked up from germline, CDR1 is LNHDA and CDR2 is SQIVND (reference sequence). The CDR3 DNA sequence: TGTGCCAGTAGTCCAGGGATGGGGCCCTACGAGCAGTACTTC. This encodes CASSPGMGPYEQYF.

This clone was seen a few times. This rearrangement joins TRBV7-2 to TRBJ2-7, with 12 bases fitting TRBD2. The germline V gene encodes CDR1 SGHTA and CDR2 FQGNSA. There are 16 residues in the CDR3. V lost 5 bases, J lost 1 base, and 6 bases stayed unmatched. CDR3 DNA sequence: TGTGCCAGCAGCCCAACTGGGACTAGCGGGTCCTACGAGCAGTACTTC. Translated: CASSPTGTSGSYEQYF.

The gene calls are TRBV11-2 and TRBJ2-7, with 8 bases lining up with TRBD2. CDR3 length equals 17 residues. V lost 6 bases, J lost 2 bases, and 15 bases stayed unmatched. The germline V gene encodes CDR1 SGHAT and CDR2 FQNNGV. The DNA of the CDR3 is TGTGCCAGCAGTTCTCCCGTTAGGGGACTAGGGGCCTACGAGCAGTACTTC. It encodes CASSSPVRGLGAYEQYF. The complete variable domain, with remaining parts taken from reference TRBV11-2 and TRBJ2-7, reads EAGVAQSPRYKIIEKRQSVAFWCNPISGHATLYWYQQILGQGPKLLIQFQNNGVVDDSQLPKDRFSAERLKGVDSTLKIQPAKLEDSAVYLCASSSPVRGLGAYEQYFGPGTRLTVT.

The chain combines TRBV5-4 with TRBJ2-2, with 12 bases aligning to TRBD2. This CDR3 is 19 amino acids long. Germline loops: CDR1 SGHNT, CDR2 YYREEE (reference sequence). The V gene end was trimmed by 4 bases and the J gene end by 2 bases; junction bases not matched to a gene: 12. DNA of the CDR3: TGTGCCAGCAGCCCCCGCGGGGCTAGCGGGGGGGGTAACACCGGGGAGCTGTTTTTT. Translating it yields CASSPRGASGGGNTGELFF.